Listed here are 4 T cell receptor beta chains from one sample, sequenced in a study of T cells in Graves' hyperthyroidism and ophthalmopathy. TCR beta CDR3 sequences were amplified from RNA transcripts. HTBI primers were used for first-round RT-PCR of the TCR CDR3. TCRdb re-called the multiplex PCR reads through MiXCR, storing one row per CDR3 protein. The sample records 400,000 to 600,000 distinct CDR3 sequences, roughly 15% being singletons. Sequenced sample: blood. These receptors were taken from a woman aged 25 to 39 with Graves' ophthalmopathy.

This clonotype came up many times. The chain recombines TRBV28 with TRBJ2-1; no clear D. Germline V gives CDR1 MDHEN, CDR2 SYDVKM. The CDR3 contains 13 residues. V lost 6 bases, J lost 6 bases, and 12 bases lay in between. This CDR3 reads CASRTQGPNEQFF. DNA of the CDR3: TGTGCCAGCAGGACACAAGGCCCCAATGAGCAGTTCTTC.

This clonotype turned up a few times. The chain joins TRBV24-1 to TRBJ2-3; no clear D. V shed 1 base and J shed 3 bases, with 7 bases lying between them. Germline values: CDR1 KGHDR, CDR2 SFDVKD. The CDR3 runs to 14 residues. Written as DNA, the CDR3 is TGTGCCACCAGTGATTTTTCGGTTACAGATACGCAGTATTTT. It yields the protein CATSDFSVTDTQYF.

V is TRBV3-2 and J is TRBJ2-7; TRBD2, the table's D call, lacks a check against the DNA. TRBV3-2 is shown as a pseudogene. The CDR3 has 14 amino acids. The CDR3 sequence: CATVSGRTAYEQYF. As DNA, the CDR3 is TGTGCCACAGTTAGCGGGAGGACCGCCTACGAGCAGTACTTC.

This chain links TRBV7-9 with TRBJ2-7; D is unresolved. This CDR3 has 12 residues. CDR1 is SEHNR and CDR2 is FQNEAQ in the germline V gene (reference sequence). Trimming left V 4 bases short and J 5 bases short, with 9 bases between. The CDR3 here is CASSSPGNEQYF. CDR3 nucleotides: TGTGCCAGCAGCTCCCCTGGAAACGAGCAGTACTTC.